One sample yielded the 16 T cell receptor beta chains listed below, sequenced in a study of CD8+CD57+ T cells in acquired aplastic anemia. TCR beta VDJ and CDR3 profiling used genomic DNA as template. MiXCR, applied by TCRdb to the reads, yields one record per CDR3 protein. The table has approximately 300,000 distinct CDR3 sequences, 56% seen once. Sequencing was done on patients that had shown CD8+CD57+ cell expansion by flow cytometry. Sequencing was performed on sorted CD4+, CD8+, or CD8+CD57+ T cells (not recorded which) from PBMCs. Receptors originate from a human donor with aplastic anemia.

The chain employs TRBV20-1 and TRBJ2-5; 13 bases agree with TRBD2. In germline, CDR1 is DFQATT, CDR2 SNEGSKA (reference sequence). The CDR3 sequence is 15 residues long. The V segment lost 5 bases and the J segment 5 bases; nucleotides outside the gene matches: 8. DNA of the CDR3: TGCAGTGCTCCGACTAGCGGGGGGTCATGGGAGACCCAGTACTTC. Amino acids: CSAPTSGGSWETQYF.

In its sample, this clonotype was seen many times. The V and J genes are TRBV5-5 and TRBJ1-1, with D maybe TRBD1 (6 bases). Trimming took off 1 base at V and 7 bases at J, with 14 bases between the two ends. Germline values: CDR1 SGHKS, CDR2 YYEKEE (reference sequence). The CDR3 totals 14 residues. The chain's CDR3 is CASSLIGNRDEAFF. As DNA, the CDR3 is TGTGCCAGCAGCTTGATCGGCAACAGGGATGAAGCTTTCTTT.

This clonotype occurred a few times. This chain links TRBV5-4 with TRBJ2-5; D tentatively reads TRBD1 or TRBD2 (5 bases each). Germline V gives CDR1 SGHNT, CDR2 YYREEE (reference sequence). Deletions cut 0 bases from V and 0 bases from J, with 15 bases between. The CDR3 runs to 17 residues. This CDR3 reads CASSLANGGTYQETQYF. The CDR3 region has the DNA TGTGCCAGCAGCTTGGCCAATGGGGGTACCTACCAAGAGACCCAGTACTTC.

The chain is built from TRBV19 and TRBJ1-1, with a tentative D call TRBD1 (5 bases). This CDR3 is 14 amino acids long. V was cut by 1 base and J by 8 bases, with 14 bases left in between. Germline V gene sequence: CDR1 LNHDA, CDR2 SQIVND (reference sequence). CDR3 amino acids: CASSIVGGGTEAFF. The CDR3 bases are TGTGCCAGTAGTATAGTCGGGGGTGGAACCGAAGCTTTCTTT.

This clonotype turned up a few times. The genes are TRBV19 and TRBJ2-7, with a weak D call TRBD1 (6 bases). V shed 6 bases and J shed 5 bases, with 8 bases lying between them. CDR1 and CDR2 (germline): LNHDA, SQIVND (reference sequence). The CDR3 is 11 residues long. CDR3 residues: CASRYRDEQYF. The DNA for the CDR3 is TGTGCCAGTAGGTACAGGGACGAGCAGTACTTC.

The chain has TRBV7-9 and TRBJ1-1; D is unresolved. The ends were cut back, 2 bases at V and 0 bases at J, with 10 bases in the middle. The CDR3 is 15 amino acids. The germline gives CDR1 SEHNR, CDR2 FQNEAQ (reference sequence). CDR3 loop: CASSLFPGLNTEAFF. The CDR3 DNA sequence: TGTGCCAGCAGCTTATTTCCTGGGCTGAACACTGAAGCTTTCTTT.

The gene calls are TRBV20-1 and TRBJ2-3; tentatively, D is TRBD2 (5 bases). V was shortened by 1 base and J by 6 bases, with 11 bases between the two germline ends. Germline-derived CDR1 and CDR2 are DFQATT and SNEGSKA (reference sequence). This CDR3 is built from 13 residues. CDR3 nucleotides: TGCAGTGCTAGAGTCGAACGGGGTGATACGCAGTATTTT. Its protein is CSARVERGDTQYF.

This clonotype has ten or more counts. The genes are TRBV10-3 and TRBJ2-1; TRBD2 matches at 12 bases. Germline V gene data show CDR1 as ENHRY and CDR2 as SYGVKD. V gave up 0 bases and J gave up 15 bases; unmatched junction bases: 12. The CDR3 covers 16 residues. CDR3 coding DNA: TGTGCCATCAGTGAGTCGGCGGCTAGCGGGGGGGGTAGGGCGTTCTTC. It yields the protein CAISESAASGGGRAFF.

There are many counts of this clonotype. J is TRBJ1-1 and V is TRBV2, with D hard to call. The CDR3 totals 14 residues. Germline-derived CDR1 and CDR2 are SNHLY and FYNNEI. V lost 2 bases, J lost 4 bases, and 11 bases lay in between. The CDR3 sequence: CASSEQLRFTEAFF. As DNA, the CDR3 is TGTGCCAGCAGTGAACAGTTACGGTTCACTGAAGCTTTCTTT.

V and J are TRBV12-3 or TRBV12-4 and TRBJ2-7; TRBD2 is a possible D gene (6 bases). V lost 8 bases to trimming and J lost 4 bases, with 15 bases between them. CDR3 length: 13 residues. Here the CDR3 DNA reads TGTGCCAGCTCCCGGGCTAGCGCATACGAGCAGTACTTC. Residues: CASSRASAYEQYF.

This clonotype occurred once. The chain links TRBV7-9 to TRBJ2-1; TRBD2 matches at 9 bases. V lost 5 bases to trimming and J lost 6 bases; unmatched junction nucleotides: 11. Germline CDR1 and CDR2: SEHNR and FQNEAQ (reference sequence). The CDR3 runs to 16 residues. The DNA of the CDR3 is TGTGCCAGCAGCAACACCGGGACTAGCTCCAGCAATGAGCAGTTCTTC. It encodes CASSNTGTSSSNEQFF.

The chain is built from TRBV20-1 and TRBJ2-1, with a possible D match to TRBD2 (6 bases). Per germline, CDR1 DFQATT and CDR2 SNEGSKA (reference sequence). The CDR3 is made up of 12 amino acids. Between the trimmed V and J ends, which lost 7 bases and 3 bases, there was a span of 10 bases. CDR3: CSVGRDYNEQFF. In DNA form, the CDR3 reads TGCAGTGTGGGGCGGGACTACAATGAGCAGTTCTTC.

The gene calls are TRBV5-1 and TRBJ2-5; TRBD1 matches at 12 bases. Germline V lookup: CDR1 SGHRS, CDR2 YFSETQ. The CDR3 sequence is 14 residues long. V lost 1 base, J lost 7 bases, and 2 bases stayed unmatched. The chain's CDR3 is CASSLLGQGATQYF. The CDR3 DNA reads TGCGCCAGCAGCTTGTTGGGACAGGGGGCGACCCAGTACTTC.

This chain links TRBV7-9 with TRBJ1-1; weak D call: TRBD1 (5 bases). V lost 4 bases to trimming and J lost 10 bases, with 16 bases between them. In germline, CDR1 is SEHNR, CDR2 FQNEAQ (reference sequence). CDR3 length: 13 amino acids. Here the CDR3 reads CASSSEERGLAFF. CDR3 nucleotides: TGTGCCAGCAGCTCTGAAGAAAGGGGATTAGCTTTCTTT.

The chain carries TRBV24-1 and TRBJ2-2, with unresolved D. Trimming removed 9 bases from V and 3 bases from J, with 7 bases in between. The CDR3 is made up of 12 amino acids. Germline assignment: CDR1 KGHDR and CDR2 SFDVKD. The CDR3 bases are TGTGCCACCTCTGGGGACACCGGGGAGCTGTTTTTT. Its protein is CATSGDTGELFF.

There are many counts of this clonotype. The chain uses TRBV6-5 and TRBJ2-3; 15 bases are shared with TRBD2. The germline CDR1 and CDR2 sequences are MNHEY and SVGAGI. The CDR3 runs 19 residues. Trimming cost V 5 bases and J 2 bases; bases outside gene matches: 11. The CDR3 region is CASSRTSGGAEFVTDTQYF. In DNA, the CDR3 is TGTGCCAGCAGTCGGACTAGCGGGGGGGCAGAGTTTGTCACAGATACGCAGTATTTT.